This entry describes one T cell receptor (beta chain). Its cognate antigen is unknown. PCR amplification relied on 60 Vbeta primers (plus 13 Jbeta primers). The data were produced by immunoSEQ multiplex PCR, yet TCRdb's version contains in-frame clones alone and is incomplete. The table includes over 200,000 clones, 70% to 80% detected once. This sample was included in a study of cytomegalovirus exposure and HLA in healthy donors. Whole-study context: An earlier analysis identified 120 million or so unique TCR beta sequences in about 180 million T cells. Notes on the study in general: A later analysis linked a missense DCLRE1C variant to TCR beta V- and J-gene trimming.

Trimming removed 9 bases from V and 2 bases from J, with 15 bases in between. There are 14 residues in the CDR3. Germline V gene sequence: CDR1 SGHDT, CDR2 YYEEEE. This sequence originates from a male donor in good health and CMV-seronegative. The chain couples TRBV5-6 to TRBJ2-1, with a possible D match to TRBD2 (6 bases). Source material: PBMCs. As DNA, the CDR3 is TGTGCCAATACCCGGGACTTTCCCTACAATGAGCAGTTCTTC. Translated: CANTRDFPYNEQFF. The full variable domain, its missing parts supplied by reference TRBV5-6 and TRBJ2-1, is DAGVTQSPTHLIKTRGQQVTLRCSPKSGHDTVSWYQQALGQGPQFIFQYYEEEERQRGNFPDRFSGHQFPNYSSELNVNALLLGDSALYLCANTRDFPYNEQFFGPGTRLTVL.